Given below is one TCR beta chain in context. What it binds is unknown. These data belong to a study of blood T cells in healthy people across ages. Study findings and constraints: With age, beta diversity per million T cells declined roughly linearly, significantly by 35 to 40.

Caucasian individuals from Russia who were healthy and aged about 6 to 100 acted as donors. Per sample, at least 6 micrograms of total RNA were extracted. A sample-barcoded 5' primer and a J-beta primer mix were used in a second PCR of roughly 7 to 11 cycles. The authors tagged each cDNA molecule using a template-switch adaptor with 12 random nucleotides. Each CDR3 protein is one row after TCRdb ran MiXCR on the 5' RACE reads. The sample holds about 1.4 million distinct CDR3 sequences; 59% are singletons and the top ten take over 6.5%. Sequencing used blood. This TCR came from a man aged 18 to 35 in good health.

CDR3 in amino acids: CASAPGGLAGPMEQYF. CDR3 bases: TGTGCTAGTGCCCCGGGGGGTCTAGCGGGCCCCATGGAGCAGTACTTC. The rearrangement uses TRBV12-5 and TRBJ2-5, with 8 bases lining up with TRBD2. The CDR3 loop spans 16 amino acids. Germline V gene data show CDR1 as LGHNT and CDR2 as FRNRAP. V gave up 7 bases and J gave up 11 bases; unmatched junction bases: 21. The full variable domain, completed using reference TRBV12-5 and TRBJ2-5, is DARVTQTPRHKVTEMGQEVTMRCQPILGHNTVFWYRQTMMQGLELLAYFRNRAPLDDSGMPKDRFSAEMPDATLATLKIQPSEPRDSAVYFCASAPGGLAGPMEQYFGPGTRLLVL.